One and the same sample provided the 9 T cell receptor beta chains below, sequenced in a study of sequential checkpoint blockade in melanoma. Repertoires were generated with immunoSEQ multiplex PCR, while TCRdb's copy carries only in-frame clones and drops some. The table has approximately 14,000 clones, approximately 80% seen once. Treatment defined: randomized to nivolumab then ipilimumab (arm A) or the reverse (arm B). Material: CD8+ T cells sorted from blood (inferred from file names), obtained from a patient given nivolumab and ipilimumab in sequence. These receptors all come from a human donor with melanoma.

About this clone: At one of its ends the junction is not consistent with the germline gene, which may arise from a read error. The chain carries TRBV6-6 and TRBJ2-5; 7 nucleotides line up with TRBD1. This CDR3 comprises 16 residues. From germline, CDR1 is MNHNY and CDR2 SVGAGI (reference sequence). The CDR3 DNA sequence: TGTGCCAACAGTTACTCGAGAGGGGGCCCCCAAGAGACCCAGTACTTC. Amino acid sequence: CANSYSRGGPQETQYF.

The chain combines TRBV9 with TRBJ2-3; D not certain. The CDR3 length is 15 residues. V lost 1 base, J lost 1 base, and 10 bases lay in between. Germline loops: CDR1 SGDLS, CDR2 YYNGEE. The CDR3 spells CASSVSNSRTDTQYF. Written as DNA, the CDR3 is TGTGCCAGCAGCGTAAGTAACAGCCGCACAGATACGCAGTATTTT.

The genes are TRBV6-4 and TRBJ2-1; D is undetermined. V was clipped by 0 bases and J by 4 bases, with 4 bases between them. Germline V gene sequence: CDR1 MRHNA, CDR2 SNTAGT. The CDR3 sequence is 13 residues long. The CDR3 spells CASSDSQYNEQFF. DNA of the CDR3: TGTGCCAGCAGTGACTCACAGTACAATGAGCAGTTCTTC.

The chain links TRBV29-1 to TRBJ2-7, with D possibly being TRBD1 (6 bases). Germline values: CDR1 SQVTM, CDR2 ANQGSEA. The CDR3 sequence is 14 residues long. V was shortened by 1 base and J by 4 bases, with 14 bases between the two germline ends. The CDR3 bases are TGCAGCGTTGAAGGGGGTGGGGGCCGATACGAGCAGTACTTC. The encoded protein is CSVEGGGGRYEQYF.

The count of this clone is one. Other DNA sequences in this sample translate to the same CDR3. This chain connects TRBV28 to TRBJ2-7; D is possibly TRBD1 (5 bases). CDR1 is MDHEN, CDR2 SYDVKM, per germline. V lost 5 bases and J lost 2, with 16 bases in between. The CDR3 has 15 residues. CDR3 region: CASSKTETDTYEQYF. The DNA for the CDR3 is TGTGCCAGCAGTAAAACCGAGACGGACACCTACGAGCAGTACTTC.

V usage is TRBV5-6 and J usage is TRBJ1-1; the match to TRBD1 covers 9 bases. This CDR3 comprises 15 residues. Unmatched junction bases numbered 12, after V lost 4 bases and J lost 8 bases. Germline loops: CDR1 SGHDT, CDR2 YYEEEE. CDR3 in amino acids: CASSPFKWDREEAFF. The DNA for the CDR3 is TGTGCCAGCAGCCCTTTCAAGTGGGACAGGGAGGAAGCTTTCTTT.

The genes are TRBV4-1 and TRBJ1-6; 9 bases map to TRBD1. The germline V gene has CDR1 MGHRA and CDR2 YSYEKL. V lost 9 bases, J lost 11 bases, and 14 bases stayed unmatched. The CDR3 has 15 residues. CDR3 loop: CASRSPGQGLTPLHF. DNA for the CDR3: TGCGCCAGTAGAAGCCCGGGACAGGGCTTAACACCCCTCCACTTT.

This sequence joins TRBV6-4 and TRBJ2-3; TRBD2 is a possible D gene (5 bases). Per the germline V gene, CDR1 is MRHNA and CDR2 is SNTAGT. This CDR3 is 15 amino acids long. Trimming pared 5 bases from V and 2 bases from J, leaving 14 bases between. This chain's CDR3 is CASSRELEVTDTQYF. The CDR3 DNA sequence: TGTGCCAGCAGTCGGGAACTAGAGGTCACAGATACGCAGTATTTT.

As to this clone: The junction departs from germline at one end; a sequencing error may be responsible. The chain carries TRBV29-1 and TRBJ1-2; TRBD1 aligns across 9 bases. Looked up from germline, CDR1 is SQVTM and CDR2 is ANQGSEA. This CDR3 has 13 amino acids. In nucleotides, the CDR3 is TGTGGAGCGGGGGACAGGGTTAACTATGGCTACACCTTC. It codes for CGAGDRVNYGYTF.